The entry below gives a single TCR beta chain sequence along with its context. This entry is derived from a study of blood T cell repertoires in COVID-19. The wider study: Whether acute or convalescent, the COVID-19 samples came from the United States, Italy and Spain. T cells, B-cell-depleted T cells, or PBMCs supplied cDNA or gDNA.

The germline V gene encodes CDR1 SGHVS and CDR2 FQNEAQ. The CDR3 contains 13 residues. J lost 4 bases, V lost 5 bases, and 5 bases had no gene match. Original methodology: The assay estimated nucleated cells by amplifying reference gene primers. The assay was immunoSEQ multiplex PCR, and TCRdb's table has in-frame clones only and misses some. V, J and clone size were drawn from that table, and D and trimming were deduced from the DNA. The sample contains approximately 160,000 clones, roughly 80% of which appear only once. The sample was peripheral blood. This clonotype was sampled from a young man with active or convalescent COVID-19. The chain couples TRBV7-8 to TRBJ2-7; TRBD1 matches 7 bases. This CDR3 reads CASSRTGEYEQYF. Written as DNA, the CDR3 is TGTGCCAGCAGCCGAACAGGGGAGTACGAGCAGTACTTC.